Here is one T cell receptor beta chain with its context. The target antigen is unknown. Sequencing was performed with immunoSEQ multiplex PCR; in TCRdb, only in-frame clones are kept and a portion is missing. Of about 14,000 clones listed, roughly nine tenths were seen once; the top ten hold around a quarter. This sample is drawn from a study of OX40 agonist ivuxolimab in advanced cancers. Findings and caveats of the study: On average, CD8+ T cells showed a greater number of expanded clones than CD4+. Low normalized clonal expansion also occurred in some nonresponding patients.

Exclusion of a patient followed from autoimmune disease history or systemic immunosuppression. Cycle 7 day 1, cycle 4 day 1, and baseline were the timepoints at which blood was sampled. Material: CD4+ or CD8+ T cells sorted from blood, obtained in a trial of the OX40 agonist ivuxolimab. This sequence originates from an adult with an advanced solid tumor such as melanoma, head and neck, liver or kidney cancer.

The chain's CDR3 is CASSPDFGSSANYGYTF. CDR3 nucleotides: TGTGCCAGCAGCCCGGATTTTGGATCTTCAGCTAACTATGGCTACACCTTC. This chain joins TRBV7-9 and TRBJ1-2; D not certain. The V gene's germline CDR1 is SEHNR and CDR2 FQNEAQ (reference sequence). The CDR3 totals 17 residues. V lost 5 bases and J 0 bases, leaving 19 bases between the germline ends.